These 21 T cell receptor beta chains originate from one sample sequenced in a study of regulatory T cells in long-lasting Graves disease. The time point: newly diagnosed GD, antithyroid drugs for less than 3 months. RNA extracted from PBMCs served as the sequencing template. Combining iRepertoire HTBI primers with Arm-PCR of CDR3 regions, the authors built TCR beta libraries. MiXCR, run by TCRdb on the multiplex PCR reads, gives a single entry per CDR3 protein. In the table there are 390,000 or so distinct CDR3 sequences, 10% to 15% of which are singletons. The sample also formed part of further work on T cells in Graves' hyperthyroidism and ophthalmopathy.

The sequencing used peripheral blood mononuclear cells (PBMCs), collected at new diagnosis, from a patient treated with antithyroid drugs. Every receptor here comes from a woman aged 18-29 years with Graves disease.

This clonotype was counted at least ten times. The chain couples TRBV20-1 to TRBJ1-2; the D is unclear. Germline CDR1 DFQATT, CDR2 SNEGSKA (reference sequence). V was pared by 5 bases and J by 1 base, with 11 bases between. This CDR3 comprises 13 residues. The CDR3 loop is CSARYGNNYGYTF. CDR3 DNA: TGCAGTGCTCGATATGGAAATAACTATGGCTACACCTTC.

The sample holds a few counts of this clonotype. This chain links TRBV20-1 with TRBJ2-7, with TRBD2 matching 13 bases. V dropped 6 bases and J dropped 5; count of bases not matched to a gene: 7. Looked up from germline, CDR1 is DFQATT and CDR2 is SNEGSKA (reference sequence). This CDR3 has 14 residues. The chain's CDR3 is CSARTSGSINEQYF. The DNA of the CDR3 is TGCAGTGCCAGGACTAGCGGGAGTATAAACGAGCAGTACTTC.

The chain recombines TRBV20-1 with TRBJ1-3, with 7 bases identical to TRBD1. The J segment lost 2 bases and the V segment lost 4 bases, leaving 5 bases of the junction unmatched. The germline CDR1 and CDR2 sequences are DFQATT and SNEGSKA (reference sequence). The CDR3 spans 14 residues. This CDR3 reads CSAIPGGAGNTIYF. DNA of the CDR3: TGCAGTGCTATTCCAGGGGGTGCTGGAAACACCATATATTTT.

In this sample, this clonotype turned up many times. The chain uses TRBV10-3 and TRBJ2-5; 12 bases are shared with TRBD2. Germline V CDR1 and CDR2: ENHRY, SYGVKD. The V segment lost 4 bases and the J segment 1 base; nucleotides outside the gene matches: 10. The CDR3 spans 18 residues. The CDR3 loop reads CAISAVTSGRWGQETQYF. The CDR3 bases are TGTGCCATCAGTGCCGTGACTAGCGGGAGATGGGGCCAAGAGACCCAGTACTTC.

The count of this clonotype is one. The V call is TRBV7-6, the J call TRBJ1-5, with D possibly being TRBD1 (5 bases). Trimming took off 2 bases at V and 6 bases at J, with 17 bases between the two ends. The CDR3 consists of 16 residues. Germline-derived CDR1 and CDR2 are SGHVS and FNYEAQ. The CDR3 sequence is CASSLSPSGGGQPQHF. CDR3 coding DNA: TGTGCCAGCAGCTTAAGTCCTAGCGGGGGGGGTCAGCCCCAGCATTTT.

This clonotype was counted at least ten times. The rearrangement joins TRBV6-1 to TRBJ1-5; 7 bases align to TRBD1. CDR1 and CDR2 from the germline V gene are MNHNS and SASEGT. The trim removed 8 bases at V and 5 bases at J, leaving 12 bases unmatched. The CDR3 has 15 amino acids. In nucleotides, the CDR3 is TGTGCCAGCTCAGGGGGGCCGTACTTGGATCAGCCCCAGCATTTT. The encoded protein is CASSGGPYLDQPQHF.

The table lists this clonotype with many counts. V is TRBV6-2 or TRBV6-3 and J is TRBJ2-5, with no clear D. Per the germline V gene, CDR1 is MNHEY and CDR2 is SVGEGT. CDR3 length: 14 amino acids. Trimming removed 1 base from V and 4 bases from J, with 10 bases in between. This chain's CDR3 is CASSYLGFGETQYF. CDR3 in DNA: TGTGCCAGCAGTTACTTAGGTTTTGGAGAGACCCAGTACTTC.

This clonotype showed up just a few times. The CDR3 nucleotides read TGTGCCACCAGCAGAGAACCCGGGGAGCTGTTTTTT. It codes for CATSREPGELFF. The chain is built from TRBV15 and TRBJ2-2; D remains ambiguous. Trimming removed 0 bases at V and 6 bases at J, with 2 bases between. The CDR3 runs 12 residues. Germline V CDR1 and CDR2: LNHNV, YYDKDF (reference sequence). The whole variable domain, remainder taken from reference TRBV15 and TRBJ2-2, is DAMVIQNPRYQVTQFGKPVTLSCSQTLNHNVMYWYQQKSSQAPKLLFHYYDKDFNNEADTPDNFQSRRPNTSFCFLDIRSPGLGDTAMYLCATSREPGELFFGEGSRLTVL.

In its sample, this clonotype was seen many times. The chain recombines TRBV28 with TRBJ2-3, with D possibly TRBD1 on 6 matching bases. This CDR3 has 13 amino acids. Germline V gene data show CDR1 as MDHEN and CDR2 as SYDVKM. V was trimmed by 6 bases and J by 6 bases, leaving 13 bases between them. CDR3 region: CASRQRQADTQYF. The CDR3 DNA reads TGTGCCAGCAGACAGCGACAGGCCGATACGCAGTATTTT.

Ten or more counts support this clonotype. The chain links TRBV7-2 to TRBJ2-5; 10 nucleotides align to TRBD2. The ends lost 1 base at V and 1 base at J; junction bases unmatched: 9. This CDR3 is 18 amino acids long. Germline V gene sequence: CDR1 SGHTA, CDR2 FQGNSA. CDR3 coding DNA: TGTGCCAGCAGCTTAGGGGGGGCTAGCGGGAGCTTCCAAGAGACCCAGTACTTC. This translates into CASSLGGASGSFQETQYF.

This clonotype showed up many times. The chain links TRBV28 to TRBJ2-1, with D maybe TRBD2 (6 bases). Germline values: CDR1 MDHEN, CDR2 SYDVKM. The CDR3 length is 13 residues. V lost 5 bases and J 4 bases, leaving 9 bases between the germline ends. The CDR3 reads CASSRGTYNEQFF. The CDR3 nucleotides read TGTGCCAGCAGTCGCGGGACTTACAATGAGCAGTTCTTC.

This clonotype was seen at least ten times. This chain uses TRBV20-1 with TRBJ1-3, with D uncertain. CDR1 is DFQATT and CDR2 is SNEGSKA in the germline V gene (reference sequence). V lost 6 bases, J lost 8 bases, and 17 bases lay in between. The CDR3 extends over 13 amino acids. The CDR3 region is CSATETPVDTIYF. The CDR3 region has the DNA TGCAGTGCAACCGAAACTCCGGTTGACACCATATATTTT.

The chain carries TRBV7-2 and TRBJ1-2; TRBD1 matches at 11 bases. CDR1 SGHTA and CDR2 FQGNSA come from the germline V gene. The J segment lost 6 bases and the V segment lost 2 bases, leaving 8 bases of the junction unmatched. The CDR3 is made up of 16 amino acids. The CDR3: CASSLPRDRGYDGYTF. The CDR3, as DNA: TGTGCCAGCAGCTTACCCCGGGACAGGGGGTATGATGGCTACACCTTC. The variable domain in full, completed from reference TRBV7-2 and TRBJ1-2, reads GAGVSQSPSNKVTEKGKDVELRCDPISGHTALYWYRQSLGQGLEFLIYFQGNSAPDKSGLPSDRFSAERTGGSVSTLTIQRTQQEDSAVYLCASSLPRDRGYDGYTFGSGTRLTVV.

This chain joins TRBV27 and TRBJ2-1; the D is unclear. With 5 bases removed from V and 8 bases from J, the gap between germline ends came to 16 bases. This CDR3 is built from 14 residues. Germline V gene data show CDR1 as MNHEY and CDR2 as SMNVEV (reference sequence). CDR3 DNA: TGTGCCAGCAGTGATAGGCGGTGGCGAGATGAGCAGTTCTTC. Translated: CASSDRRWRDEQFF.

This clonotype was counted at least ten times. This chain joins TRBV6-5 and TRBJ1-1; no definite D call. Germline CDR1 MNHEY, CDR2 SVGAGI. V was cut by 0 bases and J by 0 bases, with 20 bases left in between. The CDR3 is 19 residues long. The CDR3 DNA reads TGTGCCAGCAGTTACTCTTGGCGAAGCTCGAGTTCCATGAACACTGAAGCTTTCTTT. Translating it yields CASSYSWRSSSSMNTEAFF.

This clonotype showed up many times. CDR3 coding DNA: TGCAGTGCTCTAGCTAACAATCAGCCCCAGCATTTT. The encoded protein is CSALANNQPQHF. This chain links TRBV20-1 with TRBJ1-5; the D is unclear. From germline, CDR1 is DFQATT and CDR2 SNEGSKA (reference sequence). The germline V and J ends were trimmed by 5 bases and 3 bases, with 8 bases remaining between them. CDR3 length equals 12 residues.

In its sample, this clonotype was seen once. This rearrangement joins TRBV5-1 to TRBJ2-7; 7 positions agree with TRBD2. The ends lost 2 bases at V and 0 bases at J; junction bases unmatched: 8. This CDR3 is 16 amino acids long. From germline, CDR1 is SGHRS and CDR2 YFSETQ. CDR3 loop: CASSFGGGRDSYEQYF. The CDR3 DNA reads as TGCGCCAGCAGCTTTGGCGGGGGAAGGGACTCCTACGAGCAGTACTTC.

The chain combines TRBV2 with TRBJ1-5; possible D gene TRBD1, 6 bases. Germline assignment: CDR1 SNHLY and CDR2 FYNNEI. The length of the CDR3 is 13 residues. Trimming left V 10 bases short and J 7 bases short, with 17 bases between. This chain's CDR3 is CATAALQGQPQHF. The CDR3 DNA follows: TGTGCCACCGCCGCCCTACAGGGCCAGCCCCAGCATTTT.

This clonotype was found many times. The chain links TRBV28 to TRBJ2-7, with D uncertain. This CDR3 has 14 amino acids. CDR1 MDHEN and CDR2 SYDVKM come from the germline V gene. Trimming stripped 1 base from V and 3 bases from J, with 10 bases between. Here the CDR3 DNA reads TGTGCCAGCAGTTTATATCAACTAAACTACGAGCAGTACTTC. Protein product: CASSLYQLNYEQYF.

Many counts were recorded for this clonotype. The chain's CDR3 is CSARRGQGHEQYF. CDR3 coding DNA: TGCAGTGCTAGACGAGGACAGGGCCACGAGCAGTACTTC. The chain combines TRBV20-1 with TRBJ2-7; 8 positions match TRBD1. The germline V gene has CDR1 DFQATT and CDR2 SNEGSKA (reference sequence). The CDR3 is made up of 13 amino acids. V was pared by 2 bases and J by 5 bases, with 5 bases of the junction left unmatched.

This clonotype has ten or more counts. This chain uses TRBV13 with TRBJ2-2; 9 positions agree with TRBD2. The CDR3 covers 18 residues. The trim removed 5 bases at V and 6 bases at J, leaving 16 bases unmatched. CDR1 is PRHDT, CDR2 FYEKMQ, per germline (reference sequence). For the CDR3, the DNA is TGTGCCAGCAGCCACGGTCCCTATAGCGGGAGTGAGGCCGGGGAGCTGTTTTTT. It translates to CASSHGPYSGSEAGELFF.